The rows below give T cell receptor beta chains drawn from one sample of a study of blood T cell repertoires in COVID-19. Assay used: immunoSEQ multiplex PCR; TCRdb lists only in-frame clones, some missing. The sample yields tens of thousands of clones, 75% to 90% seen once. Sample: peripheral blood. These TCRs come from a man aged 50 to 59 with active COVID-19. CDR3s include the opening cysteine and the closing phenylalanine or tryptophan.

j_call v_call cdr3_aa
TRBJ1-2 TRBV28 CASSLTVTVYGYTF
TRBJ2-7 TRBV6-5 CASRQPGQAEQYF
TRBJ1-5 TRBV24-1 CATSDLTGFADQPQHF
TRBJ1-2 TRBV28 CASSSDLTGEYGYTF
TRBJ1-5 TRBV7-9 CASSPAGGGQPQHF
TRBJ1-1 TRBV28 CASSSLTVNTEAFF
TRBJ1-3 TRBV7-9 CASSRTGRGSGNTIYF
TRBJ1-5 TRBV7-2 CASSLGSQLNQPQHF
TRBJ1-6 TRBV3-1/TRBV3-2 CASSQGSGQTNSPLHF
TRBJ2-1 TRBV13 CASRPTSGTVYNEQFF
TRBJ1-1 TRBV27 CASSLTGLNTEAFF
TRBJ1-4 TRBV14 CASSQDWMETTNEKLFF
TRBJ1-2 TRBV14 CAPGTGGEPDGYTF
TRBJ1-5 TRBV18 CASSLQQGLMHF
TRBJ1-1 TRBV2 CARAGQGSHEAFF
TRBJ1-4 TRBV18 CASSPSGTALPRGEKLFF
TRBJ1-4 TRBV11-2 CASSPPDRGGRTEKLFF
TRBJ1-2 TRBV6-5 CASIADRGSYGYTF
TRBJ1-2 TRBV24-1 CATSDPGILYYTF
TRBJ2-5 TRBV3-1/TRBV3-2 CASSQEHREETQYF
TRBJ2-7 TRBV4-3 CASSQEGQIYEQYF
TRBJ1-2 TRBV7-2 CAIMDRGYGYTF
TRBJ2-1 TRBV19 CASSHFPDRGPYNEQFF
TRBJ2-7 TRBV11-2 CASSLTNGGLAYEQYF
TRBJ2-3 TRBV2 CASSEDGTGWGTDTQYF
TRBJ1-4 TRBV9 CASSVEGGSNEKLFF
TRBJ2-1 TRBV19 CASSITGGNEQFF
TRBJ1-1 TRBV21-1 CASSKRKGGNTEAFF
TRBJ1-1 TRBV5-6 CASSPDSGSEAFF
TRBJ1-2 TRBV7-2 CASSIDRGPGGYTF
TRBJ2-5 TRBV10-2 CASSGSGGAKTQYF
TRBJ2-1 TRBV9 CASSVGAGSWNEQFF
TRBJ1-2 TRBV29-1 CSSTGEDSNYGYTF
TRBJ2-3 TRBV2 CASRDISTDTQYF
TRBJ1-1 TRBV29-1 CSGAGGWGMNTEAFF
TRBJ1-6 TRBV9 CASSPLGGSSYNSPLHF
TRBJ2-3 TRBV5-1 CASSLVSGGAYDTQYF
TRBJ2-5 TRBV5-5 CASSYPRGQETQYF
TRBJ2-6 TRBV4-2 CASSQSGGANVLTF
TRBJ1-5 TRBV25-1 CASSPTGGEQPQHF
TRBJ2-4 TRBV6-2/TRBV6-3 CASSFYQAKNIQYF
TRBJ2-3 TRBV5-1 CASTFLAGGADTQYF
TRBJ2-1 TRBV30 CAWSVWQEGEQFF
TRBJ1-1 TRBV7-9 CASSSWTGARGNTEAFF
TRBJ2-1 TRBV20-1 CSASFAVGGGIEQFF
TRBJ2-7 TRBV25-1 CASSEVEGRGNEQYF
TRBJ2-1 TRBV7-3 CASSRGRERAYNEQFF
TRBJ2-2 TRBV19 CASSRLTGLSSGTGELFF
TRBJ2-7 TRBV4-1 CASSQQTGLGEQYF
TRBJ2-7 TRBV11-2 CASSLTSGSPQQYF
TRBJ1-1 TRBV3-1/TRBV3-2 CASSQDGGDAFF
TRBJ2-4 TRBV5-4 CASSDAGRREAANIQYF
TRBJ2-7 TRBV18 CASSPPGQGEQYF
TRBJ1-2 TRBV27 CASSLKARETRIGYTF